The clone carrying this T cell receptor beta chain has a handful of counts. CDR3 size: 16 residues. Germline V CDR1 and CDR2: SGHRS, YFSETQ. V shed 0 bases, J shed 0 bases, and the junction held 4 bases outside the gene matches. This sample stems from a study of blood T cell repertoires in COVID-19. About the research overall: The United States, Italy and Spain supplied acute and convalescent COVID-19 samples. Sample material is recorded as cDNA or gDNA derived from T cells, B-cell-depleted T cells, or PBMCs.

How the authors handled the data: Amplification of reference gene primers provided the estimated nucleated cell counts. Sequencing used immunoSEQ multiplex PCR; TCRdb keeps in-frame clones, though not all of them. That table furnishes V, J and clone size, whereas the DNA furnished D and trimming. The sample lists fewer than 50,000 clones, around 90% occurring once. Material: peripheral blood. V and J are TRBV5-1 and TRBJ1-1; 8 bases line up with TRBD1. The sequence derives from a man over 45 with active COVID-19. CDR3 in DNA: TGCGCCAGCAGCTTGGCGGGGACAGGTATGAACACTGAAGCTTTCTTT. It translates to CASSLAGTGMNTEAFF.